A selection of T cell receptor beta chains follows, all from one sample in a study of blood T cell repertoires in COVID-19. Sequenced by immunoSEQ multiplex PCR; TCRdb stores in-frame clones only, minus some. The sample has some 7,700 clones, 80% to 90% seen once. The sample consisted of peripheral blood. The receptor source for this set is a human donor in a cohort sampled during active COVID-19. Each CDR3 is given with its conserved first and last residue. Clone size is shown for a subset of rows, as once, few, many or a class of expanded clone.

v_call	clone_size	j_call	cdr3_aa
TRBV19	-	TRBJ1-5	CASSWEVHSNQPQHF
TRBV7-2	once	TRBJ2-7	CASSPGREDEQYF
TRBV28	-	TRBJ2-7	CASTLAGGLYEQYF
TRBV19	few	TRBJ2-7	CASSKGQEWYEQYF
TRBV21-1	once	TRBJ2-3	CASSILAGGPTDTQYF
TRBV7-8	-	TRBJ2-1	CASSARLAGAYNEQFF
TRBV10-3	-	TRBJ2-3	CAISEPTSGTWADTQYF
TRBV7-9	-	TRBJ2-5	CASSPTGGMAQYF
TRBV10-2	-	TRBJ1-2	CASGDRAPISYTF
TRBV5-1	-	TRBJ1-4	CASSLSFSDEKLFF
TRBV5-1	-	TRBJ1-5	CASSLFPGYSNQPQHF
TRBV24-1	few	TRBJ2-1	CATSDLAGDTYNEQFF
TRBV21-1	-	TRBJ2-5	CASSKIGLASETQYF
TRBV23-1	-	TRBJ2-5	CASSRDPGLGYQETQYF
TRBV28	once	TRBJ2-1	CASSAAGRRTHNEQFF
TRBV29-1	-	TRBJ2-2	CSVGGIGELFF
TRBV27	-	TRBJ1-5	CASSTAGTGVQPQHF
TRBV5-6	once	TRBJ1-2	CASSLASGGYTF
TRBV2	-	TRBJ2-3	CASSGLAGEGTQYF
TRBV28	-	TRBJ1-5	CASSLRSSGQGSSQPQHF
TRBV20-1	few	TRBJ2-7	CSASRDGEQYF
TRBV5-4	-	TRBJ1-2	CASSLGAASNYGYTF
TRBV18	-	TRBJ2-5	CASSPPSGGETQYF
TRBV19	-	TRBJ2-1	CASSSGLAGAPNNEQFF
TRBV3-1/TRBV3-2	-	TRBJ2-1	CASSPSGLAGPHSLEQFF
TRBV6-2/TRBV6-3	-	TRBJ2-5	CASSYSLAGQETQYF